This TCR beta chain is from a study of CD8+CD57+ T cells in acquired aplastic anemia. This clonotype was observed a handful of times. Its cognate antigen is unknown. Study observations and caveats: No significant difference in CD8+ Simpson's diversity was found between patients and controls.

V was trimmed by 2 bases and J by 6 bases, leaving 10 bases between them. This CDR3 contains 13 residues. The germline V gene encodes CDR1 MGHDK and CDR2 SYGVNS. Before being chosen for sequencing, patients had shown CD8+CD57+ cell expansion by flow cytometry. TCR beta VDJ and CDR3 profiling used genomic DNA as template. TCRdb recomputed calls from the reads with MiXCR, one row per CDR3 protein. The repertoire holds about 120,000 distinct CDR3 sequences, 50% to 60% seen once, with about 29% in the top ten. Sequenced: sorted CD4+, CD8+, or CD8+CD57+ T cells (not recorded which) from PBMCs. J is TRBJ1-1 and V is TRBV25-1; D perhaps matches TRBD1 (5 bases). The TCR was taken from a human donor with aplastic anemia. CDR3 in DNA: TGTGCCAGCAGTGAAGGGGCCGCGGCTGAAGCTTTCTTT. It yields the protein CASSEGAAAEAFF.